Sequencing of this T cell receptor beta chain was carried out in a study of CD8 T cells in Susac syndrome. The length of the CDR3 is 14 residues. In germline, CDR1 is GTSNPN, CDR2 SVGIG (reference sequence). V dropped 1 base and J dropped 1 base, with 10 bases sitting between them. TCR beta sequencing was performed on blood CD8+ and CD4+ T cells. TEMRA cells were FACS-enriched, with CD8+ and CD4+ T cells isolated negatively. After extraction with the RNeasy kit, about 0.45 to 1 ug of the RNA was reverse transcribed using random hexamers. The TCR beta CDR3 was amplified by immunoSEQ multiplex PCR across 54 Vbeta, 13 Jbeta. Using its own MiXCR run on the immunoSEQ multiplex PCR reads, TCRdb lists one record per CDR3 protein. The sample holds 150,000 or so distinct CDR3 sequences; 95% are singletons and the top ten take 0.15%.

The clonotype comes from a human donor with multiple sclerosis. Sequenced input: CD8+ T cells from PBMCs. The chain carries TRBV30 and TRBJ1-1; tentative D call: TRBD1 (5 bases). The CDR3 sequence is CAWSEGTGNTEAFF. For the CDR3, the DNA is TGTGCCTGGAGTGAAGGGACGGGGAACACTGAAGCTTTCTTT.